The entry that follows covers one TCR beta chain sequence. This entry belongs to a study of blood T cell repertoires in COVID-19. Across the whole study: Collection of acute and convalescent COVID-19 samples took place in the United States, Italy and Spain. T cells, B-cell-depleted T cells, or PBMCs provided the cDNA or gDNA that served as material.

In the original workflow: Amplified reference gene primers provided the basis for estimating nucleated cell counts. Assay: immunoSEQ multiplex PCR; the TCRdb copy retains only in-frame clones and omits some. D and trimming were read from the DNA, whereas the V and J calls and clone size are those reported in that table. The profile covers about 140,000 clones, with 85% to 90% appearing a single time and approximately 2.8% taken by the ten largest. This CDR3 region has 16 residues. Germline CDR1 and CDR2: KGHDR and SFDVKD. Trimming cost V 1 base and J 1 base, with 9 bases left between them. The clonotype originates from a woman aged 55-70 years with active COVID-19. The sample taken for sequencing was peripheral blood. The gene calls are TRBV24-1 and TRBJ2-2; a weak D match, TRBD1 (5 bases). In nucleotides, the CDR3 is TGTGCCACCAGTGATTTAACAGGTGAGAACACCGGGGAGCTGTTTTTT. This gives the protein CATSDLTGENTGELFF.